A single sample is the source of the 19 T cell receptor beta chains below, sequenced in a study of Ad26.COV2.S vaccination and SARS-CoV-2 variants. TCRdb keeps only in-frame clones here, not all; method: immunoSEQ multiplex PCR. This repertoire shows fewer than 600,000 clones, nearly 90% found once; its top ten account for 1.5% to 2%. Treatment denoted: roughly 19 received Ad26.COV2.S at low or high dose, single or two shots; about 5 received placebo; per-sample allocation not given. Sampling was performed 63 days after the first vaccine or placebo injection. The sequenced sample was peripheral blood, obtained in a trial of Ad26.COV2.S vaccine versus placebo. These receptors all stem from a person between 18 and 65 years old who received the Ad26.COV2.S COVID-19 vaccine or a placebo.

The V and J genes are TRBV5-4 and TRBJ2-5, with D possibly TRBD2 on 7 matching bases. The CDR3 totals 16 residues. Germline assignment: CDR1 SGHNT and CDR2 YYREEE (reference sequence). V lost 0 bases, J lost 4 bases, and 16 bases lay in between. The CDR3 reads CASSLAGGRSIETQYF. The CDR3 DNA follows: TGTGCCAGCAGCTTGGCGGGGGGCCGATCCATAGAGACCCAGTACTTC.

This clone was seen only a few times. The J gene is TRBJ1-4, the V gene TRBV5-1; no reliable D call. Germline V lookup: CDR1 SGHRS, CDR2 YFSETQ. The CDR3 length is 16 residues. Between the trimmed V and J ends, which lost 1 base and 7 bases, there was a span of 17 bases. The CDR3 region is CASSLSIQPAGEKLFF. CDR3 DNA: TGCGCCAGCAGCTTGAGTATCCAACCCGCGGGTGAAAAACTGTTTTTT.

This chain connects TRBV9 to TRBJ1-2; D unclear. Trimming pared 0 bases from V and 3 bases from J, leaving 12 bases between. Germline assignment: CDR1 SGDLS and CDR2 YYNGEE. The CDR3 extends over 15 amino acids. CDR3 bases: TGTGCCAGCAGCGTAGGCGCAGGCGCTGACTATGGCTACACCTTC. This gives the protein CASSVGAGADYGYTF.

This clone was detected only once. The V gene is TRBV5-4, the J gene TRBJ2-3, with 7 bases fitting TRBD2. Germline V lookup: CDR1 SGHNT, CDR2 YYREEE (reference sequence). This CDR3 is 17 amino acids long. Trimming cost V 4 bases and J 2 bases; bases outside gene matches: 13. The CDR3 sequence is CASSLHRTSPPTDTQYF. The DNA of the CDR3 is TGTGCCAGCAGCCTACACCGGACTAGTCCGCCCACAGATACGCAGTATTTT.

This clone came up a few times. This chain links TRBV19 with TRBJ1-5; no clear D gene. Germline V gives CDR1 LNHDA, CDR2 SQIVND (reference sequence). V dropped 2 bases and J dropped 0 bases, with 5 bases sitting between them. This CDR3 has 14 amino acids. The CDR3 sequence is CASSIKGSNQPQHF. In DNA form, the CDR3 reads TGTGCCAGTAGTATAAAGGGTAGCAATCAGCCCCAGCATTTT.

This chain uses TRBV28 with TRBJ2-7, with 7 nucleotides matching TRBD1. The germline gives CDR1 MDHEN, CDR2 SYDVKM. V lost 5 bases, J lost 4 bases, and 14 bases stayed unmatched. CDR3 length equals 16 residues. The CDR3 bases are TGTGCCAGCAGTACGTACTCCAGGGGGATTCGGTACGAGCAGTACTTC. Translating gives CASSTYSRGIRYEQYF.

The chain recombines TRBV18 with TRBJ1-2; D possibly corresponds to TRBD1 (6 bases). Germline V gene sequence: CDR1 KGHSH, CDR2 LQKENI. The CDR3 totals 14 residues. The V gene lost 4 bases and the J gene lost 6 bases, with 15 bases spanning the gap. The CDR3 sequence is CASSLTDGGDGYTF. DNA of the CDR3: TGTGCCAGCTCACTGACCGACGGGGGCGATGGCTACACCTTC.

The chain is built from TRBV18 and TRBJ2-2; no firm D call. Germline V CDR1 and CDR2: KGHSH, LQKENI. V lost 3 bases, J lost 1 base, and 9 bases lay in between. This CDR3 spans 15 amino acids. The CDR3 sequence: CASSPQPGNTGELFF. The CDR3 DNA follows: TGTGCCAGCTCACCCCAGCCAGGGAACACCGGGGAGCTGTTTTTT.

This rearrangement joins TRBV19 to TRBJ1-2; D gene unclear. CDR1 is LNHDA and CDR2 is SQIVND in the germline V gene (reference sequence). The CDR3 has 12 residues. The V and J ends lost 0 bases and 5 bases respectively, with 4 bases between them. DNA for the CDR3: TGTGCCAGTAGTATAGATCGGTATGGCTACACCTTC. It yields the protein CASSIDRYGYTF.

The chain is built from TRBV18 and TRBJ2-2; TRBD1 matches at 7 bases. The germline gives CDR1 KGHSH, CDR2 LQKENI. The V gene end was trimmed by 3 bases and the J gene end by 5 bases; junction bases not matched to a gene: 9. The CDR3 has 16 residues. Written as DNA, the CDR3 is TGTGCCAGCTCACCCTTACAGGGGTCCGGAACCGGGGAGCTGTTTTTT. This codes for CASSPLQGSGTGELFF.

V is TRBV21-1 and J is TRBJ2-3. TRBV21-1 is assigned pseudogene status. This CDR3 region has 15 residues. The CDR3 bases are TGTGCCAGCAGCAAAGGCCGGCAGGCTAGAGATACGCAGTATTTT. Protein sequence: CASSKGRQARDTQYF.

The chain joins TRBV27 to TRBJ2-7, with TRBD2 identical over 12 bases. The CDR3 is made up of 15 amino acids. V shed 3 bases and J 2 bases; nucleotides not matched to a gene: 2. CDR1 is MNHEY and CDR2 is SMNVEV in the germline V gene (reference sequence). CDR3 in amino acids: CASSFGLAGTYEQYF. CDR3 DNA sequence: TGTGCCAGCAGTTTTGGACTAGCGGGAACCTACGAGCAGTACTTC.

V gene TRBV5-1 combines with J gene TRBJ1-2; no clear D. The CDR3 contains 12 residues. The V gene's germline CDR1 is SGHRS and CDR2 YFSETQ. Trimming stripped 3 bases from V and 8 bases from J, with 11 bases between. The CDR3 here is CASSSPPRGYTF. The DNA of the CDR3 is TGCGCCAGCAGCTCCCCCCCTCGCGGCTACACCTTC.

This chain joins TRBV6-5 and TRBJ1-3, with 7 bases identical to TRBD1. Germline loops: CDR1 MNHEY, CDR2 SVGAGI. With V trimmed by 6 bases and J by 0 bases, 5 bases remained unmatched. The CDR3 has 15 residues. CDR3 amino acids: CASSGQAFSGNTIYF. The CDR3 DNA sequence: TGTGCCAGCAGCGGACAGGCGTTCTCTGGAAACACCATATATTTT.

The chain links TRBV29-1 to TRBJ2-1, with 10 nucleotides matching TRBD1. Germline trimming cut 7 bases from V and 6 bases from J; bases unmatched to any gene: 15. CDR3 length equals 16 residues. Per germline, CDR1 SQVTM and CDR2 ANQGSEA. The CDR3 reads CSGRRAPGQGSNEQFF. The CDR3 DNA follows: TGCAGCGGGAGAAGGGCTCCGGGACAGGGGTCCAATGAGCAGTTCTTC.

The CDR3 loop is CASSYSGTGGPRPLHF. The CDR3 bases are TGTGCCAGCAGTTACTCGGGGACAGGAGGACCTCGGCCCCTCCACTTT. V usage is TRBV6-5 and J usage is TRBJ1-6; 8 nucleotides match TRBD1. This CDR3 contains 16 residues. The V segment lost 0 bases and the J segment 13 bases; nucleotides outside the gene matches: 11. Germline V gene lookup returns CDR1 MNHEY and CDR2 SVGAGI.

The chain links TRBV4-3 to TRBJ1-6; D unresolved. This CDR3 has 16 amino acids. V lost 0 bases and J lost 0, with 6 bases in between. CDR1 is LGHNA and CDR2 is YSLEER in the germline V gene. In DNA form, the CDR3 reads TGCGCCAGCAGCCAAGACGGAAGCTCCTATAATTCACCCCTCCACTTT. Translating it yields CASSQDGSSYNSPLHF.

This chain uses TRBV10-1 with TRBJ2-3; D unresolved. V was cut by 4 bases and J by 5 bases, with 10 bases left in between. The CDR3 runs 13 residues. Germline-derived CDR1 and CDR2 are WNHNN and SYGVQD (reference sequence). The CDR3 DNA follows: TGCGCCAGCAGTGGACCTGTTGGAGATACGCAGTATTTT. The encoded protein is CASSGPVGDTQYF.

This clone was found a few times. This sequence joins TRBV3-1 (or the pseudogene TRBV3-2) and TRBJ1-6; 9 bases fit TRBD1. The CDR3 spans 14 residues. Germline lookup yields CDR1 LGHDT and CDR2 YNNKEL (reference sequence). The V segment lost 4 bases and the J segment 10 bases; nucleotides outside the gene matches: 5. The DNA for the CDR3 is TGTGCCAGCAGCCCCGGGACAGGGCACTCACCCCTCCACTTT. Translated: CASSPGTGHSPLHF.